The clone carrying this TCR beta chain was counted many times. Antigen unknown. This specimen comes from a study of early T cells in non-severe SARS-CoV-2 infection. In the study overall: Sequencing targeted bulk RNA from unsorted whole blood, leaving chains unpaired.

In the library, individual cDNA molecules carried attached unique molecular identifiers. TCRdb recomputed calls from the 5' RACE reads with MiXCR, one row per CDR3 protein. The repertoire holds tens of thousands of distinct CDR3 sequences, with approximately 15% as singletons. Whole-study results and caveats: Sequences matched to VDJdb favored anti-spike CD8 responses, while private and CD4 specificities were missed.

CDR3 length: 13 residues. V dropped 5 bases and J dropped 6 bases, with 10 bases sitting between them. The sequence was collected from an adult who was a healthcare worker with PCR-confirmed SARS-CoV-2 infection or an uninfected control (not recorded which). The chain joins TRBV23-1 to TRBJ1-4; no clear D. TRBV23-1 is an ORF; its function is uncertain. Material: whole blood, obtained at baseline. Written as DNA, the CDR3 is TGCGCCAGCAGTTCCCGGACGGATGAAAAACTGTTTTTT. It specifies CASSSRTDEKLFF.